Following are 9 T cell receptor beta chains from one sample sequenced in a study of post-analysis software for immune sequencing data. Study-wide findings and caveats: Relative to controls, patients had five TRBV segments at higher frequency, with TRBV5-6, TRBV5-1 and TRBV20-1 among these.

Included in the TCR beta cDNA libraries were unique molecular identifiers. A single record per CDR3 protein comes from TCRdb applying MiXCR to the PCR reads. The data contain some 890,000 distinct CDR3 sequences, around 53% of them seen just once; the ten biggest clones take up approximately 4.5%. For these TCRs, the target antigens are not known. Source material: blood. These receptors were collected from a girl aged 5 to 17 with multiple sclerosis.

This chain links TRBV20-1 with TRBJ2-1; the match to TRBD1 covers 7 bases. The last part of the DNA fits TRBJ2-7 better; the J call may be wrong. CDR1 DFQATT and CDR2 SNEGSKA come from the germline V gene (reference sequence). The CDR3 is made up of 17 amino acids. CDR3 region: CSARDFYRGSSYNEQYF. For the CDR3, the DNA is TGCAGTGCTAGAGATTTCTACAGGGGAAGCTCCTACAATGAGCAGTACTTC.

V and J are TRBV11-2 and TRBJ2-7; 11 bases agree with TRBD2. CDR3 length: 15 residues. CDR1 is SGHAT and CDR2 is FQNNGV in the germline V gene. V lost 8 bases, J lost 1 base, and 7 bases stayed unmatched. CDR3 in amino acids: CASQHSSGRSYEQYF. CDR3 DNA sequence: TGTGCCAGCCAACACTCTAGCGGGAGGTCCTACGAGCAGTACTTC.

This chain links TRBV6-4 with TRBJ2-3; 11 bases agree with TRBD2. The CDR3 runs to 17 residues. In germline, CDR1 is MRHNA, CDR2 SNTAGT. V trimming: 4 bases; J trimming: 0 bases; junction bases outside the gene matches: 6. CDR3 nucleotides: TGTGCCAGCAGTGTGACTAGCGGGATGTCTAGCACAGATACGCAGTATTTT. This gives the protein CASSVTSGMSSTDTQYF.

The V call is TRBV19, the J call TRBJ1-2; 7 bases agree with TRBD1. The CDR3 spans 15 residues. Germline lookup yields CDR1 LNHDA and CDR2 SQIVND (reference sequence). The J segment lost 3 bases and the V segment lost 6 bases, leaving 10 bases of the junction unmatched. The CDR3, as DNA: TGTGCCAGTAGCCCCGGAAGGACAGGATACTATGGCTACACCTTC. This codes for CASSPGRTGYYGYTF. Full variable domain (rest looked up from reference TRBV19 and TRBJ1-2): DGGITQSPKYLFRKEGQNVTLSCEQNLNHDAMYWYRQDPGQGLRLIYYSQIVNDFQKGDIAEGYSVSREKKESFPLTVTSAQKNPTAFYLCASSPGRTGYYGYTFGSGTRLTVV.

The CDR3 coding sequence is TGCAGCGCTGTTAGCGGATACAATGAGCAGTTCTTC. This sequence encodes CSAVSGYNEQFF. The chain uses TRBV29-1 and TRBJ2-1; TRBD2 is a possible D gene (6 bases). This CDR3 contains 12 residues. The germline CDR1 and CDR2 sequences are SQVTM and ANQGSEA. The V end lost 7 bases, the J end lost 4 bases, and 11 bases lay between the germline ends.

This clonotype appeared a few times. The chain combines TRBV18 with TRBJ2-7, with a possible D match to TRBD1 (6 bases). Germline V gives CDR1 KGHSH, CDR2 LQKENI. This CDR3 is 15 amino acids long. V was shortened by 1 base and J by 0 bases, with 10 bases between the two germline ends. The CDR3 loop is CASSPRQGGSYEQYF. Here the CDR3 DNA reads TGTGCCAGCTCACCACGGCAAGGGGGCTCCTACGAGCAGTACTTC.

The V call is TRBV9, the J call TRBJ1-2; 11 bases agree with TRBD1. CDR3 size: 18 residues. J was trimmed by 6 bases and V by 4 bases; bases with no gene match: 17. CDR1 SGDLS and CDR2 YYNGEE come from the germline V gene. The CDR3 loop is CASSPPHPLDRGLDGYTF. The CDR3 DNA sequence: TGTGCCAGCAGCCCACCACACCCCCTGGACAGGGGGCTAGATGGCTACACCTTC. The full variable domain, rest sourced from reference TRBV9 and TRBJ1-2, is DSGVTQTPKHLITATGQRVTLRCSPRSGDLSVYWYQQSLDQGLQFLIQYYNGEERAKGNILERFSAQQFPDLHSELNLSSLELGDSALYFCASSPPHPLDRGLDGYTFGSGTRLTVV.

This clonotype was seen more than once but under ten times. The chain combines TRBV9 with TRBJ2-3; 7 positions match TRBD2. V lost 3 bases and J lost 4; bases outside the gene matches: 11. This CDR3 has 16 residues. Germline V gives CDR1 SGDLS, CDR2 YYNGEE. The chain's CDR3 is CASSAGAGDVSDTQYF. CDR3 nucleotide sequence: TGTGCCAGCAGCGCCGGGGCGGGGGATGTATCAGATACGCAGTATTTT.

The V and J genes are TRBV5-1 and TRBJ2-1; D not resolved. The CDR3 length is 12 residues. Germline-derived CDR1 and CDR2 are SGHRS and YFSETQ. V was trimmed by 1 base and J by 6 bases, leaving 5 bases between them. For the CDR3, the DNA is TGCGCCAGCAGCTTGAAGTTCAATGAGCAGTTCTTC. Its translation is CASSLKFNEQFF.